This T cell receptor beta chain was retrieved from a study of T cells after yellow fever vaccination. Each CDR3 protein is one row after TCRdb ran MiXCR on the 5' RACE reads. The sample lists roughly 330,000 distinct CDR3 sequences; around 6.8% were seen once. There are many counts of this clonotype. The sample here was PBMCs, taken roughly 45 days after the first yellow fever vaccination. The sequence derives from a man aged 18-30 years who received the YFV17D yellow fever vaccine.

The CDR3, as DNA: TGTGCCAGCAGAAGGGACAGGGGCTATAATTCACCCCTCCACTTT. This codes for CASRRDRGYNSPLHF. The genes are TRBV27 and TRBJ1-6; the match to TRBD1 covers 10 bases. Germline V gene lookup returns CDR1 MNHEY and CDR2 SMNVEV (reference sequence). The CDR3 loop spans 15 amino acids. Losses at the gene ends were 6 bases for V and 3 bases for J; bases not matched to a gene: 2.